Below, 12 T cell receptor beta chains from the same sample are listed, as sequenced in a study of blood T cell repertoires in COVID-19. Some clones are missing from TCRdb's copy, which holds only in-frame ones; the method was immunoSEQ multiplex PCR. Seen here are more than 65,000 clones, 70% to 90% observed once, and the top ten hold roughly 8.7%. Sequencing used peripheral blood. These receptors were obtained from a man over 45 with acute or convalescent COVID-19.

This chain links TRBV30 with TRBJ1-2; the D is unclear. In germline, CDR1 is GTSNPN, CDR2 SVGIG (reference sequence). V was pared by 2 bases and J by 4 bases, with 11 bases between. CDR3 length: 13 residues. This CDR3 is CAWSSPGSYGYTF. The DNA for the CDR3 is TGTGCCTGGAGTTCACCGGGGTCCTATGGCTACACCTTC. The full variable domain, rest sourced from reference TRBV30 and TRBJ1-2, is SQTIHQWPATLVQPVGSPLSLECTVEGTSNPNLYWYRQAAGRGLQLLFYSVGIGQISSEVPQNLSASRPQDRQFILSSKKLLLSDSGFYLCAWSSPGSYGYTFGSGTRLTVV.

DNA of the CDR3: TGTGCCAGCAGCTCCCCCGGGGGGGCTAACACTGAAGCTTTCTTT. As protein: CASSSPGGANTEAFF. The J gene is TRBJ1-1, the V gene TRBV7-8; TRBD1 might be the D (6 bases). This CDR3 has 15 amino acids. Germline loops: CDR1 SGHVS, CDR2 FQNEAQ. With 4 bases removed from V and 2 bases from J, the gap between germline ends came to 14 bases.

V is TRBV7-2 and J is TRBJ2-3; no clear D. The CDR3 covers 14 residues. Germline V gene data show CDR1 as SGHTA and CDR2 as FQGNSA. Trimming left V 1 base short and J 0 bases short, with 5 bases between. Here the CDR3 DNA reads TGTGCCAGCAGCTTAGACGGGAGCACAGATACGCAGTATTTT. Its protein product is CASSLDGSTDTQYF.

V is TRBV19 and J is TRBJ1-6; D unclear. CDR3 size: 12 residues. Looked up from germline, CDR1 is LNHDA and CDR2 is SQIVND (reference sequence). V was shortened by 10 bases and J by 8 bases, with 12 bases between the two germline ends. The CDR3 sequence is CATSDGDSPLHF. CDR3 sequence (DNA): TGTGCCACATCAGACGGGGATTCACCCCTCCACTTT.

This chain connects TRBV3-1 (or the pseudogene TRBV3-2) to TRBJ2-5; 8 bases line up with TRBD2. This CDR3 has 17 residues. Germline loops: CDR1 LGHDT, CDR2 YNNKEL (reference sequence). J gave up 0 bases and V 0 bases, and 6 bases lay outside the gene matches. The CDR3 sequence: CASSQDRTSRNQETQYF. CDR3 DNA sequence: TGTGCCAGCAGCCAAGACCGGACTAGCAGGAACCAAGAGACCCAGTACTTC.

The chain links TRBV2 to TRBJ1-1, with a weak D call TRBD1 (5 bases). Germline V gives CDR1 SNHLY, CDR2 FYNNEI. This CDR3 comprises 12 residues. V lost 7 bases and J 4 bases, leaving 10 bases between the germline ends. In DNA, the CDR3 is TGTGCCAGCATGGCAGGGCTCACTGAAGCTTTCTTT. It translates to CASMAGLTEAFF.

This clone was counted between two and nine times. CDR3 loop: CASSQGGGYTF. The CDR3, as DNA: TGTGCCAGTAGTCAGGGTGGTGGCTACACCTTC. V is TRBV19 and J is TRBJ1-2; a weak D match, TRBD1 (5 bases). V was trimmed by 5 bases and J by 7 bases, leaving 8 bases between them. The V gene's germline CDR1 is LNHDA and CDR2 SQIVND (reference sequence). The CDR3 runs 11 residues.

V is TRBV30 and J is TRBJ1-2; D is undetermined. Germline V gene sequence: CDR1 GTSNPN, CDR2 SVGIG (reference sequence). This CDR3 is built from 11 residues. Trimming removed 1 base from V and 8 bases from J, with 8 bases in between. CDR3 coding DNA: TGTGCCTGGAGTGACATGGTGGGCTACACCTTC. This codes for CAWSDMVGYTF.

V usage is TRBV19 and J usage is TRBJ1-2, with D tentatively TRBD1 (5 bases). Germline V lookup: CDR1 LNHDA, CDR2 SQIVND (reference sequence). The ends were cut back, 5 bases at V and 1 base at J, with 20 bases in the middle. This CDR3 is 17 amino acids long. CDR3 in DNA: TGTGCCAGTAGTCCCCTGGGGCGGACCAGGATTAACTATGGCTACACCTTC. Amino acids: CASSPLGRTRINYGYTF.

The gene calls are TRBV6-5 and TRBJ2-7; D is perhaps TRBD1 (5 bases). The germline gives CDR1 MNHEY, CDR2 SVGAGI. Trimming shortened V by 7 bases and J by 4 bases, and 14 bases separated the two germline ends. The CDR3 contains 13 residues. CDR3 sequence reads: CASTLTARYEQYV. DNA for the CDR3: TGTGCCAGCACCTTGACAGCCCGTTACGAGCAGTACGTC.

This chain connects TRBV15 to TRBJ1-1; D might be TRBD1 (5 bases). The CDR3 spans 16 residues. V was pared by 0 bases and J by 11 bases, with 22 bases between. From germline, CDR1 is LNHNV and CDR2 YYDKDF (reference sequence). The CDR3 is CATSRDQYSAGRAAFF. As DNA, the CDR3 is TGTGCCACCAGCAGAGATCAATATAGTGCGGGACGGGCGGCTTTCTTT.

The rearrangement links TRBV9 to TRBJ1-2; TRBD1 is a possible D gene (5 bases). This CDR3 is built from 15 residues. The V end was cut by 0 bases, the J end by 7 bases, with 16 bases between. Germline lookup yields CDR1 SGDLS and CDR2 YYNGEE. The CDR3 protein is CASSVVGRFGAGYTF. CDR3 bases: TGTGCCAGCAGCGTAGTAGGTAGGTTTGGGGCTGGCTACACCTTC.